This T cell receptor beta chain came from a study of post-analysis software for immune sequencing data. Whole-study results and caveats: Same-batch samples co-clustered strongly by F measure. In patients, about 5 TRBV segments were more frequent than in controls, with TRBV5-6, TRBV5-1 and TRBV20-1 among them.

Germline lookup yields CDR1 MRHNA and CDR2 SNTAGT. The length of the CDR3 is 15 residues. The TCR beta cDNA libraries carried unique molecular identifiers. TCRdb reanalysed the PCR reads using MiXCR and keeps one entry per CDR3 protein. The sample records around 150,000 distinct CDR3 sequences, about 37% being singletons. Details on this clonotype: The target antigen is unknown. One junction end does not reproduce the germline sequence, and a read error may be involved.

The chain uses TRBV6-4 and TRBJ2-1, with D maybe TRBD2 (5 bases). This TCR came from a girl between 5 and 17 years old with multiple sclerosis. Source: blood, taken after autologous hematopoietic stem cell transplantation. As DNA, the CDR3 is TGCGCCAGCAGTGACTCAGCCAGCGGTGGAAATGAGCAGTTCTTC. Translated: CASSDSASGGNEQFF.